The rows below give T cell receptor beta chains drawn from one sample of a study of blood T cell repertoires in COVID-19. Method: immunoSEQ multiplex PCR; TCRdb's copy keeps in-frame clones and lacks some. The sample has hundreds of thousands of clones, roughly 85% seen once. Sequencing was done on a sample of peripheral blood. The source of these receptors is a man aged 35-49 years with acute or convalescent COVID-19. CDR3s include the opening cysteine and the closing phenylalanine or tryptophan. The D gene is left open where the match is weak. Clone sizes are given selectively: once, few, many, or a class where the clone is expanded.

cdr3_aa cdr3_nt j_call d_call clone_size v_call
CASSRETGPYEQYF TGTGCCAGTAGTAGAGAGACAGGTCCCTACGAGCAGTACTTC TRBJ2-7 NA NA TRBV19
CASSWGGQGIYGYTF TGTGCCAGCAGCTGGGGGGGACAGGGGATCTATGGCTACACCTTC TRBJ1-2 TRBD1 NA TRBV28
CASSGGYEQYF TGTGCCAGCTCAGGGGGCTACGAGCAGTACTTC TRBJ2-7 TRBD1 once TRBV6-6
CASRADTSEAFF TGTGCCAGCAGGGCGGACACGTCTGAAGCTTTCTTT TRBJ1-1 NA NA TRBV2
CATSDSIKEGLASYNEQFF TGTGCCACCAGTGATTCGATAAAGGAGGGACTGGCCTCCTACAATGAGCAGTTCTTC TRBJ2-1 NA NA TRBV24-1
CASSEFRSYEQYF TGTGCCAGCAGTGAATTCAGGTCCTACGAGCAGTACTTC TRBJ2-7 NA NA TRBV6-1
CASSPGQGQTDTQYF TGTGCCAGCAGCCCCGGACAGGGCCAAACAGATACGCAGTATTTT TRBJ2-3 TRBD1 NA TRBV6-5
CASSLSGSGNEKLFF TGTGCCAGCAGCTTAAGTGGCTCTGGTAATGAAAAACTGTTTTTT TRBJ1-4 NA NA TRBV7-9
CAWSVLRDGYEKLFF TGTGCCTGGAGTGTACTGCGGGACGGTTATGAAAAACTGTTTTTT TRBJ1-4 NA NA TRBV30
CAISYLPGQGAAEQYF TGTGCCATCTCCTATTTACCGGGACAGGGGGCTGCCGAGCAGTACTTC TRBJ2-7 TRBD1 NA TRBV10-3
CATSDPGGGHTDTQYF TGTGCCACCAGTGACCCGGGCGGGGGTCACACAGATACGCAGTATTTT TRBJ2-3 TRBD2 NA TRBV24-1
CASSVQGFSSDGYTF TGTGCCAGTAGTGTTCAGGGGTTTTCATCGGATGGCTACACCTTC TRBJ1-2 NA NA TRBV19
CASSLNRALMNTEAFF TGTGCCAGCTCACTTAACAGGGCCCTTATGAACACTGAAGCTTTCTTT TRBJ1-1 NA NA TRBV18